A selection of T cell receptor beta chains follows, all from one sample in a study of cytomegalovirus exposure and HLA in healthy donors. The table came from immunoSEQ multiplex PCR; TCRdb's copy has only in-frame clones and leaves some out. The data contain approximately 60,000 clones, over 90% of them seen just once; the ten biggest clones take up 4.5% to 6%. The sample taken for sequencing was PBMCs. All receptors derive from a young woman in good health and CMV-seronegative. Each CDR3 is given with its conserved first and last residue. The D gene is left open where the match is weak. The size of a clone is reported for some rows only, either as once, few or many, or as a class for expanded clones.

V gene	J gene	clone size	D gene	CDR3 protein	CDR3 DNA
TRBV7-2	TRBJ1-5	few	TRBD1	CASSPYRGINQPQHF	TGTGCCAGCAGCCCCTACAGGGGAATCAATCAGCCCCAGCATTTT
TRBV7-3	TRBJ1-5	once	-	CASSLTISQPQHF	TGTGCCAGCAGCTTAACGATAAGCCAGCCCCAGCATTTT
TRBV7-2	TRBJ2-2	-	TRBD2	CASSLDGTRGTGELFF	TGTGCCAGCAGCTTAGATGGGACTAGAGGGACCGGGGAGCTGTTTTTT
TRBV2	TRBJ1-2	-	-	CASSAFSGDIYGYTF	TGTGCCAGCAGTGCATTTTCAGGGGACATCTATGGCTACACCTTC
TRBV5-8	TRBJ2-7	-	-	CASSLGWTVSSYEQYF	TGTGCCAGCAGCTTGGGTTGGACAGTGAGCTCCTACGAGCAGTACTTC
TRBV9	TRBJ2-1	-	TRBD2	CASSVRGGGVYNEQFF	TGTGCCAGCAGCGTACGCGGCGGGGGTGTATACAATGAGCAGTTCTTC
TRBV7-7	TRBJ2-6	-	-	CASAGEVSGANVLTF	TGTGCCAGCGCCGGGGAAGTCTCTGGGGCCAACGTCCTGACTTTC
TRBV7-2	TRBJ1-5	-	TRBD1	CASSPTGEQPQHF	TGTGCCAGCAGCCCGACAGGGGAACAGCCCCAGCATTTT
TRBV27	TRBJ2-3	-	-	CASSLSGGGTDTQYF	TGTGCCAGCAGTTTGTCGGGGGGCGGGACAGATACGCAGTATTTT
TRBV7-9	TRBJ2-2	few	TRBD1	CASSRDREGTGELFF	TGTGCCAGCAGCCGGGACAGGGAGGGCACCGGGGAGCTGTTTTTT
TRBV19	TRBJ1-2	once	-	CASISGAGGYTF	TGTGCCAGTATTTCAGGGGCGGGCGGCTACACCTTC
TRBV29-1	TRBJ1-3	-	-	CSVEQGDPGNTIYF	TGCAGCGTTGAACAAGGGGATCCTGGAAACACCATATATTTT
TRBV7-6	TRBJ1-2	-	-	CASSLYPGTTNYGYTF	TGTGCCAGCAGCTTATATCCCGGGACAACTAACTATGGCTACACCTTC
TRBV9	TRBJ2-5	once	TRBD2	CASSVGSLAGADGTQYF	TGTGCCAGCAGCGTAGGTAGTCTAGCGGGAGCGGACGGGACCCAGTACTTC
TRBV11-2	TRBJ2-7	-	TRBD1	CASSLTPGQTYEQYF	TGTGCCAGCAGCTTAACTCCGGGACAGACATACGAGCAGTACTTC
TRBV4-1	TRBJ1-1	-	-	CASSPGGTTEAFF	TGCGCCAGCAGCCCCGGGGGAACGACTGAAGCTTTCTTT
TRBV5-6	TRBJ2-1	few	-	CASSLGGRYNEQFF	TGTGCCAGCAGCTTGGGGGGCAGATACAATGAGCAGTTCTTC
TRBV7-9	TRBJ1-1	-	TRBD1	CASSSVPGTGFFLNTEAFF	TGTGCCAGCAGCTCGGTTCCCGGGACAGGGTTCTTCCTGAACACTGAAGCTTTCTTT
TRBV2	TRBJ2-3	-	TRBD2	CASGAGGDTQYF	TGTGCCAGCGGAGCGGGAGGGGATACGCAGTATTTT
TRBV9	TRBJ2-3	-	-	CASSVDSGHTDTQYF	TGTGCCAGCAGCGTAGATAGCGGACACACAGATACGCAGTATTTT
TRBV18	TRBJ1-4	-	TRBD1	CASSLGQGGEKLFF	TGTGCCAGCTCCCTGGGACAGGGAGGCGAAAAACTGTTTTTT
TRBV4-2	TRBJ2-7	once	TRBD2	CASSQDRLAGDYEQYF	TGTGCCAGCAGCCAAGATCGCCTAGCGGGGGACTACGAGCAGTACTTC
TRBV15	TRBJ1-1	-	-	CATSIRETEAFF	TGTGCCACCAGCATTCGGGAAACTGAAGCTTTCTTT
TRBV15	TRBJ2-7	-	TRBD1	CATSRDYGTASMQYF	TGTGCCACCAGCAGAGATTATGGGACAGCATCCATGCAGTACTTC